Listed below are T cell receptor beta chains from one sample, sequenced in a study of blood T cell repertoires in COVID-19. Here immunoSEQ multiplex PCR was the method, and the copy in TCRdb shows in-frame clones only, minus some. Here the sample spans 150,000 to 200,000 clones, approximately 90% being singletons. The source material was peripheral blood. These receptors all stem from a man aged 18 to 30 who had recovered from COVID-19. CDR3s include the opening cysteine and the closing phenylalanine or tryptophan. D genes are given only for firm matches. Clone size is given for some rows only: seen once, a few or many times, or a class if the clone is expanded.

TGTGCCAGCAGCTTGGGGGGACTAGTCTGGGAGCAGTACTTC	CASSLGGLVWEQYF	TRBJ2-7	TRBD2	TRBV5-8	NA
TGTGCCAGCAGTGAAGCAGCCATCGGGGTAGCCGGGGAGCTGTTTTTT	CASSEAAIGVAGELFF	TRBJ2-2	NA	TRBV6-1	NA
TGTGCCAGCAGCTTAGCCCCTAGTTCGAGCAATGAGCAGTTCTTC	CASSLAPSSSNEQFF	TRBJ2-1	NA	TRBV7-9	few
TGTGCCAGCAGCTTGGGTCCGGGACAGGGTCCCACCGGGGAGCTGTTTTTT	CASSLGPGQGPTGELFF	TRBJ2-2	TRBD1	TRBV5-5	NA
TGTGCCAGCAGGACAGCAACTGAAGCTTTCTTT	CASRTATEAFF	TRBJ1-1	NA	TRBV2	NA
TGCGCCAGCAGCTGGGGATCTAGCGGGAGGGCCCGAACCGGGGAGCTGTTTTTT	CASSWGSSGRARTGELFF	TRBJ2-2	TRBD2	TRBV5-1	NA
TGTGCCAGCAGACCGACCGGGACTACCAAAAACATTCAGTACTTC	CASRPTGTTKNIQYF	TRBJ2-4	TRBD2	TRBV28	NA
TGTGCCAGCAGCTTGGCGGGGTTAGATACGCAGTATTTT	CASSLAGLDTQYF	TRBJ2-3	NA	TRBV5-4	NA
TGTGCCAGCAGTTCCGTTCAGGGGGCCTCCTATAATTCACCCCTCCACTTT	CASSSVQGASYNSPLHF	TRBJ1-6	TRBD1	TRBV28	NA
TGTGCCAGCAGCTTGATCCCAGGGGTTGCAACTAATGAAAAACTGTTTTTT	CASSLIPGVATNEKLFF	TRBJ1-4	NA	TRBV5-8	NA
TGTGCCAGAACCTCATCAGCGGGAGTATTAGATGAGCAGTTCTTC	CARTSSAGVLDEQFF	TRBJ2-1	TRBD2	TRBV5-3	NA
TGTGCCACCAGGGAGGATACTCTAGCCAAAAACATTCAGTACTTC	CATREDTLAKNIQYF	TRBJ2-4	NA	TRBV5-4	NA
TGTGCCAGCAGCTTAACCCAGGGGCGCAGAGATACGCAGTATTTT	CASSLTQGRRDTQYF	TRBJ2-3	NA	TRBV7-6	NA
TGTGCCAGCAGTTTTGTTCCGGGACAGGACTATAGCAATCAGCCCCAGCATTTT	CASSFVPGQDYSNQPQHF	TRBJ1-5	TRBD1	TRBV6-2/TRBV6-3	NA
TGTGCCAGCTCACCAAAGGAGAAAGGAACGAACACTGAAGCTTTCTTT	CASSPKEKGTNTEAFF	TRBJ1-1	NA	TRBV18	NA
TGTGCCAGCAGCTTGGGCAGAACCACTAACTATGGCTACACCTTC	CASSLGRTTNYGYTF	TRBJ1-2	NA	TRBV5-4	NA
TGTGCCAGCAGCCCGGGGGGGCTAGCGGGAGTCAATGAGCAGTTCTTC	CASSPGGLAGVNEQFF	TRBJ2-1	TRBD2	TRBV5-4	NA